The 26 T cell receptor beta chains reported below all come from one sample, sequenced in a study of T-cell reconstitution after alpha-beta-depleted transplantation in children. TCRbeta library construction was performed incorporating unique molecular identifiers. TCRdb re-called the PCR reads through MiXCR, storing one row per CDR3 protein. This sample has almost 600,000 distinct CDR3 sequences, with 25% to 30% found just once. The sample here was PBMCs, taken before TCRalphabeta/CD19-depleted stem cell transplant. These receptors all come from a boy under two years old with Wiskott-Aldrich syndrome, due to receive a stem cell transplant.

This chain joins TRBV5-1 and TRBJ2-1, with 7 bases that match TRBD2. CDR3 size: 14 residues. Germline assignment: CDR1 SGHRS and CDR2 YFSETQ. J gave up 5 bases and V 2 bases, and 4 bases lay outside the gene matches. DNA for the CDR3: TGCGCCAGCAGCTTCGCGGGAGCCCACAATGAGCAGTTCTTC. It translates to CASSFAGAHNEQFF.

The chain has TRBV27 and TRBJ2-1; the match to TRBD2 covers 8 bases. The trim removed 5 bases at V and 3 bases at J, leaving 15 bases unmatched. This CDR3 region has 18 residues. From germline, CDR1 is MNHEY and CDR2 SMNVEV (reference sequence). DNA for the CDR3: TGTGCCAGCAGTCGCCCCTCTACTAGCGGAGACTACTACAATGAGCAGTTCTTC. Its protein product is CASSRPSTSGDYYNEQFF.

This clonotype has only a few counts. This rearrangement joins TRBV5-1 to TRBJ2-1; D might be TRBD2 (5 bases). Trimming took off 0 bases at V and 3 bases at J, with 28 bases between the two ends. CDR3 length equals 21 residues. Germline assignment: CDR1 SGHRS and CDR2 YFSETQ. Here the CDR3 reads CASSLAVPDWGCGSCYNEQFF. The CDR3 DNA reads TGCGCCAGCAGCTTGGCGGTCCCCGACTGGGGATGTGGGAGTTGCTACAATGAGCAGTTCTTC.

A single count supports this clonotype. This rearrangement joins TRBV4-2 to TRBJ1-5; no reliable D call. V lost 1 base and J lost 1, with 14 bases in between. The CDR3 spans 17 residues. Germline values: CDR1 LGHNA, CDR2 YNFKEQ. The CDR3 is CASSQGPSGSSNQPQHF. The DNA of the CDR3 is TGTGCCAGCAGCCAAGGACCTTCGGGGAGCAGCAATCAGCCCCAGCATTTT.

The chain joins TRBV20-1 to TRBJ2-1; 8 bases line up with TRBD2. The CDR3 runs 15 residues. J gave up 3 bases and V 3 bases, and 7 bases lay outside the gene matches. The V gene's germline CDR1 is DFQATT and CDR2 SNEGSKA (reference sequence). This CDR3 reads CSASENGRVYNEQFF. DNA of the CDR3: TGCAGTGCTAGCGAAAACGGGAGGGTCTACAATGAGCAGTTCTTC.

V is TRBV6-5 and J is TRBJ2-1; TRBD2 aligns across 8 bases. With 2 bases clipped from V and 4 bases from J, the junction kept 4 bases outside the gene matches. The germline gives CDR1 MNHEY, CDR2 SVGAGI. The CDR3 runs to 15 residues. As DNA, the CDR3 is TGTGCCAGCAGTTACGGACTAGCAGAATACAATGAGCAGTTCTTC. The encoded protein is CASSYGLAEYNEQFF.

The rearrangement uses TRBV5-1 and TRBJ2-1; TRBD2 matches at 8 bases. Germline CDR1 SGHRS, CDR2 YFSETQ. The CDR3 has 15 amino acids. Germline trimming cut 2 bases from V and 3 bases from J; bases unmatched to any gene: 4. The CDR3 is CASSFFSGSYNEQFF. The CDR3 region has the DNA TGCGCCAGCAGCTTCTTCAGCGGGAGCTACAATGAGCAGTTCTTC.

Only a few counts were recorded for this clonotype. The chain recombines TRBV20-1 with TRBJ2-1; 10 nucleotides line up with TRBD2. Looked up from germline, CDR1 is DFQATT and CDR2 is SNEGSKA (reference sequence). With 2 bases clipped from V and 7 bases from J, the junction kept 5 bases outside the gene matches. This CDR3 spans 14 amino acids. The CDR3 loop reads CSARRASGSNEQFF. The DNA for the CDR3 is TGCAGTGCTAGACGGGCTAGCGGGAGTAATGAGCAGTTCTTC.

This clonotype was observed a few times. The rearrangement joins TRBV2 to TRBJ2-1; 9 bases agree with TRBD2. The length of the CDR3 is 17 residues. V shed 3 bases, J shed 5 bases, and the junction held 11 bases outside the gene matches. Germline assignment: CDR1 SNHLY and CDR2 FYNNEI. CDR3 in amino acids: CASSDGPSGKLNNEQFF. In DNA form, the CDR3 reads TGTGCCAGCAGTGATGGTCCTAGCGGGAAGCTTAACAATGAGCAGTTCTTC.

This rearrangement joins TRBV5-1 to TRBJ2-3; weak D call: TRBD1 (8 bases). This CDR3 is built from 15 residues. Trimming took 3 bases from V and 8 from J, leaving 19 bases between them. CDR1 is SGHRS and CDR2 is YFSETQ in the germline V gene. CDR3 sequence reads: CASSSLETGEGTQYF. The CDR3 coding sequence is TGCGCCAGCAGCTCCCTTGAGACAGGGGAGGGTACGCAGTATTTT.

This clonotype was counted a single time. The CDR3 DNA reads TGCAGTGCTACGACTAGCGGGTACAATGAGCAGTTCTTC. It is translated as CSATTSGYNEQFF. The rearrangement links TRBV20-1 to TRBJ2-1; TRBD2 matches at 10 bases. The CDR3 extends over 13 amino acids. V lost 4 bases, J lost 4 bases, and 1 base stayed unmatched. The V gene's germline CDR1 is DFQATT and CDR2 SNEGSKA (reference sequence).

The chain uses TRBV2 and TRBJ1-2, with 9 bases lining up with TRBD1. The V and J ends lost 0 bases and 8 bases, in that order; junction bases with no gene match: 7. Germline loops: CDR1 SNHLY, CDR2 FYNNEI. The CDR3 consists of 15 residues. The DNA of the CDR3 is TGTGCCAGCAGTGAAGCGGAACAGGGGGCTAGCGGCTACACCTTC. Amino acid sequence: CASSEAEQGASGYTF. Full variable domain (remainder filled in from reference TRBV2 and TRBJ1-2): EPEVTQTPSHQVTQMGQEVILRCVPISNHLYFYWYRQILGQKVEFLVSFYNNEISEKSEIFDDQFSVERPDGSNFTLKIRSTKLEDSAMYFCASSEAEQGASGYTFGSGTRLTVV.

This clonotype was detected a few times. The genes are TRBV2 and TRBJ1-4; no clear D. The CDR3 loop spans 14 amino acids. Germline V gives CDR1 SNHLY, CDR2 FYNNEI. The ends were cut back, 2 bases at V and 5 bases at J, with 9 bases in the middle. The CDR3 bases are TGTGCCAGCAGTGAAACTCTTTACAATGAAAAACTGTTTTTT. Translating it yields CASSETLYNEKLFF. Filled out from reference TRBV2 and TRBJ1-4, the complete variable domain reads EPEVTQTPSHQVTQMGQEVILRCVPISNHLYFYWYRQILGQKVEFLVSFYNNEISEKSEIFDDQFSVERPDGSNFTLKIRSTKLEDSAMYFCASSETLYNEKLFFGSGTQLSVL.

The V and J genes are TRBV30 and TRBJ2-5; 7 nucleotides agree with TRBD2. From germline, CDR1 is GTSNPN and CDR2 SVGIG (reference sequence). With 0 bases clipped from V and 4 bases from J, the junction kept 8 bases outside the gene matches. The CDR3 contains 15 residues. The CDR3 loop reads CAWSVRAGVVETQYF. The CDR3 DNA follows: TGTGCCTGGAGTGTACGGGCGGGAGTAGTAGAGACCCAGTACTTC.

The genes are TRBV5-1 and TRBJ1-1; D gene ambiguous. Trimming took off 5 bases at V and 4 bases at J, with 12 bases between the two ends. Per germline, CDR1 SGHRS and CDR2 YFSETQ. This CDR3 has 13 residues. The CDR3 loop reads CASRPGGTTEAFF. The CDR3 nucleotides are TGCGCCAGCAGGCCCGGCGGCACCACTGAAGCTTTCTTT. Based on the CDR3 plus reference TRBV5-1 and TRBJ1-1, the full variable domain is KAGVTQTPRYLIKTRGQQVTLSCSPISGHRSVSWYQQTPGQGLQFLFEYFSETQRNKGNFPGRFSGRQFSNSRSEMNVSTLELGDSALYLCASRPGGTTEAFFGQGTRLTVV.

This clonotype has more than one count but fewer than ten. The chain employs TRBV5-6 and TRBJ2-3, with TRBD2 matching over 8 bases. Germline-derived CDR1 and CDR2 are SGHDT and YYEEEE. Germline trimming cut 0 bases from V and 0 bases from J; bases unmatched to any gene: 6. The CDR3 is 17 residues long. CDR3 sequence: CASSLGPPSGSTDTQYF. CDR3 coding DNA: TGTGCCAGCAGCTTGGGCCCACCTAGCGGGAGCACAGATACGCAGTATTTT.

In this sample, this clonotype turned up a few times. CDR3 sequence reads: CASSFERVSTDTQYF. The CDR3 coding sequence is TGTGCCAGCAGCTTTGAGCGGGTGAGCACAGATACGCAGTATTTT. This chain joins TRBV7-2 and TRBJ2-3; D might be TRBD2 (6 bases). V lost 3 bases and J lost 0, with 10 bases in between. CDR3 length equals 15 residues. Germline CDR1 and CDR2: SGHTA and FQGNSA. Full variable domain (outside the CDR3, taken from reference TRBV7-2 and TRBJ2-3): GAGVSQSPSNKVTEKGKDVELRCDPISGHTALYWYRQSLGQGLEFLIYFQGNSAPDKSGLPSDRFSAERTGGSVSTLTIQRTQQEDSAVYLCASSFERVSTDTQYFGPGTRLTVL.

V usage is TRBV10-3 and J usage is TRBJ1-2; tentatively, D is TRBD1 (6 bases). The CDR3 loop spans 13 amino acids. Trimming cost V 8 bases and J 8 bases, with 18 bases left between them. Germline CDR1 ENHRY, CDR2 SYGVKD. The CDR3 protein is CAIAQRTAGGYTF. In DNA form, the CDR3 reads TGTGCCATCGCTCAGCGGACAGCCGGCGGCTACACCTTC.

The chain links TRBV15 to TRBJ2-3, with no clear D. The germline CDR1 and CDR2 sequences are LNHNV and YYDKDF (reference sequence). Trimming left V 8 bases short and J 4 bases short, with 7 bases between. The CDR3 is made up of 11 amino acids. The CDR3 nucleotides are TGTGCCACCGGACCTCCAGATACGCAGTATTTT. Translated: CATGPPDTQYF.

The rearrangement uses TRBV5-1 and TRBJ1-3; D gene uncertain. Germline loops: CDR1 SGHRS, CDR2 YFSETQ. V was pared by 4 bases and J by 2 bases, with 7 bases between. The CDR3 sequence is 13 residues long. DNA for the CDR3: TGCGCCAGCAGCGGAGATCCTGGAAACACCATATATTTT. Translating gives CASSGDPGNTIYF. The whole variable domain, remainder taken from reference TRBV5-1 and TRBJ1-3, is KAGVTQTPRYLIKTRGQQVTLSCSPISGHRSVSWYQQTPGQGLQFLFEYFSETQRNKGNFPGRFSGRQFSNSRSEMNVSTLELGDSALYLCASSGDPGNTIYFGEGSWLTVV.

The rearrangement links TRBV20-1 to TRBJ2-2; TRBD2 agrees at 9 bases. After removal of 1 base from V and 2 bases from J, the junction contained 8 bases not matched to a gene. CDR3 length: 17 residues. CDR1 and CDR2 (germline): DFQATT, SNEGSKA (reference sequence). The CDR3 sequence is CSARGPQTSGNTGELFF. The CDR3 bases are TGCAGTGCTAGAGGTCCCCAGACTAGCGGTAACACCGGGGAGCTGTTTTTT.

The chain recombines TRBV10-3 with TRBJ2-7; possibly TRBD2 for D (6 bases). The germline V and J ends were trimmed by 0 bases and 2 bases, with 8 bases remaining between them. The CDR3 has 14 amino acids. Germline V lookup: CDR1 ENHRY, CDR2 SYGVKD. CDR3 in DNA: TGTGCCATCAGTGAGTCGACTAGACCCTACGAGCAGTACTTC. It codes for CAISESTRPYEQYF.

DNA of the CDR3: TGTGCCACCAGTCAGGGGGCAATCGCCGGGGAGCTGTTTTTT. This gives the protein CATSQGAIAGELFF. The chain uses TRBV24-1 and TRBJ2-2; TRBD1 matches 8 bases. CDR1 and CDR2 from the germline V gene are KGHDR and SFDVKD. J was trimmed by 6 bases and V by 6 bases; bases with no gene match: 5. The CDR3 has 14 amino acids.

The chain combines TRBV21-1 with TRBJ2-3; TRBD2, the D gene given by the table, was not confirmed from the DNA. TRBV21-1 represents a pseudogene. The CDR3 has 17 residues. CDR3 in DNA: TGTGCCAGCAGCAAAGGTCTAGCGGGAGTGAAAAGAGATACGCAGTATTTT. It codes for CASSKGLAGVKRDTQYF.

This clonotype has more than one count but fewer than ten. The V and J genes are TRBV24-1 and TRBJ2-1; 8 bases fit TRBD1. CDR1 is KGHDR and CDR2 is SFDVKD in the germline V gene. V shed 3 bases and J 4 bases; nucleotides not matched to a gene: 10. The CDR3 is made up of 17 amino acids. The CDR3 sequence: CATSDTGGTGTYNEQFF. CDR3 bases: TGTGCCACCAGTGATACGGGCGGGACAGGCACATACAATGAGCAGTTCTTC.

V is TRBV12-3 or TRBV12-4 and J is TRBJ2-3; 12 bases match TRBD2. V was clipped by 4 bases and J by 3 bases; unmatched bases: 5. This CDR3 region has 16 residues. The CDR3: CASSSSGRATTDTQYF. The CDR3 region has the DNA TGTGCCAGCAGTTCTAGCGGGAGGGCTACGACAGATACGCAGTATTTT.